This T cell receptor (beta chain) was captured by sequencing in a study of post-analysis software for immune sequencing data (dated by TCRdb to between 2015 and 2016). For context, the study as a whole: Recorded disease courses included relapsing-remitting, secondary progressive and progressive-relapsing multiple sclerosis, with some patients lacking subtype annotation. The patient repertoires were set against roughly eleven previously published healthy control repertoires from donors whose ages ranged from roughly 6 to 27 years. A subset of samples was prepared in parallel using single-end sample barcoding, then pooled and co-amplified after Illumina adapter ligation. General findings and caveats noted by the study authors: Roughly 5 TRBV segments, including TRBV5-6, TRBV5-1 and TRBV20-1, were significantly more frequent in patients than controls. Significantly lower normalized Chao1 diversity was found in multiple sclerosis patients than in controls, suggesting substantial peripheral T-cell clonal expansion. The control group was slightly older than the multiple sclerosis patient group. Direct clustering with F measure revealed strong co-clustering of samples prepared in the same batch, which led to a batch-effect correction.

Per the germline V gene (reference sequence), DFQATT is the CDR1 and SNEGSKA is the CDR2. The CDR3 starts with the cysteine, ends with the phenylalanine, and has 15 residues. Only the CDR3 portion is preserved as DNA: 45 bases, with reading frame beginning at the first base. Trimming removed 8 bases from V and 3 bases from J; the gene matches leave 13 bases unexplained. Library preparation employed PCR. Sequencing relied on an Illumina HiSeq 2500. To reduce PCR and sequencing biases, unique molecular identifiers were built into the TCR beta cDNA libraries. Every 1 to 10 million input T cells yielded around 500,000 cDNA molecules, meaning each molecule approximated one T cell. The patient libraries were prepared and sequenced using the same protocol as the earlier healthy control dataset. Within a given batch, samples were prepared together, multiplexed and sequenced on the same HiSeq lane. In the authors' own workflow: MIGEC handled the raw barcoded reads, throwing out single-read molecular identifier groups before consensus assembly and CDR3 extraction. VDJtools was used for post-analysis of the clonotype tables, and diversity was normalized by down-sampling every dataset to the size of the smallest sample. Repertoire overlap clustering matched CDR3 amino acid but not nucleotide sequences to correct batch-related cross-sample contamination. TCRdb's own reprocessing of the public reads used fastp at Q25 and MiXCR and kept productive beta chains. Rows with a matching CDR3 protein are joined into one entry that keeps the most common DNA and genes. The V and J calls were not made by the authors but by TCRdb's processing. This sample gives about 430,000 distinct CDR3 sequences in total; about 39% of them show up just once. 6.5% to 8% of the sample is taken by the ten largest.

To demonstrate the VDJtools post-analysis software, the study profiled TCR beta repertoires from the peripheral blood of around 13 young patients with multiple sclerosis. The multiple sclerosis patients were children and adolescents between about 6 and 16 years of age. In regard to this clonotype: Its antigen remains unidentified. Base qualities are not recorded, but no much larger clone differs from it by a single base.

The specimen was blood. The chain joins TRBV20-1 to TRBJ1-2, with TRBD1 identical over 9 junction bases. The receptor was derived from a girl aged 2-10 years with multiple sclerosis. The CDR3 protein is CSYSRPGQGDYGYTF. The nucleotides are TGCAGTTATTCCCGACCGGGACAGGGAGACTATGGCTACACCTTC.